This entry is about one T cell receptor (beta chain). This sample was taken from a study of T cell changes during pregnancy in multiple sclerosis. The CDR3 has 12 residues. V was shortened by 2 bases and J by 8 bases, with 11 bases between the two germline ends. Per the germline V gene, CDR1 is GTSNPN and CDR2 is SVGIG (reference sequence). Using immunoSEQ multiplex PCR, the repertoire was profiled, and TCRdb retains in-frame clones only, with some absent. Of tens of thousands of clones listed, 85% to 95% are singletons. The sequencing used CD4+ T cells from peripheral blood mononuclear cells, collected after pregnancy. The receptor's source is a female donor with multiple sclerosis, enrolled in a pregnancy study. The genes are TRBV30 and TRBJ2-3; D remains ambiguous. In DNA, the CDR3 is TGTGCCTGGAGTTTCAACTCGGGTACGCAGTATTTT. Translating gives CAWSFNSGTQYF.